The 29 T cell receptor beta chains below come from one sample, sequenced in a study of blood T cell repertoires in COVID-19. Measured with immunoSEQ multiplex PCR; TCRdb has only the in-frame clones, and not every one. Here the sample spans about 140,000 clones, about 80% being singletons. Sequenced input: peripheral blood. The source of these receptors is a man between 65 and 85 years old who had recovered from COVID-19.

This clone was observed once. This sequence joins TRBV15 and TRBJ2-5; tentative D call: TRBD2 (5 bases). The germline CDR1 and CDR2 sequences are LNHNV and YYDKDF (reference sequence). Trimming stripped 1 base from V and 5 bases from J, with 8 bases between. This CDR3 has 13 amino acids. This CDR3 is CATSRGPGETQYF. CDR3 nucleotides: TGTGCCACCAGCAGAGGTCCGGGGGAGACCCAGTACTTC.

The genes are TRBV9 and TRBJ2-7; D is perhaps TRBD2 (6 bases). The CDR3 consists of 15 residues. Looked up from germline, CDR1 is SGDLS and CDR2 is YYNGEE. V lost 0 bases and J lost 4, with 14 bases in between. The CDR3 nucleotides read TGTGCCAGCAGCGTAGCTGGGGGACTCACTTACGAGCAGTACTTC. Its protein is CASSVAGGLTYEQYF.

The chain is built from TRBV18 and TRBJ1-5; perhaps TRBD1 as D (6 bases). The CDR3 has 14 amino acids. V gave up 6 bases and J gave up 2 bases, with 11 bases separating them. Per the germline V gene, CDR1 is KGHSH and CDR2 is LQKENI. The CDR3 region is CASSREGGNQPQHF. The CDR3 DNA sequence: TGTGCCAGCTCTCGAGAGGGGGGCAATCAGCCCCAGCATTTT. Together with reference TRBV18 and TRBJ1-5, the CDR3 gives the full variable domain: NAGVMQNPRHLVRRRGQEARLRCSPMKGHSHVYWYRQLPEEGLKFMVYLQKENIIDESGMPKERFSAEFPKEGPSILRIQQVVRGDSAAYFCASSREGGNQPQHFGDGTRLSIL.

The V gene is TRBV4-1, the J gene TRBJ1-3; 9 nucleotides agree with TRBD1. The V and J ends lost 3 bases and 5 bases, in that order; junction bases with no gene match: 14. The germline gives CDR1 MGHRA, CDR2 YSYEKL. The CDR3 covers 18 residues. The CDR3 bases are TGCGCCAGCAGCCACGGGGGACAGGGAGGGCGTTCCCGAAACACCATATATTTT. Protein sequence: CASSHGGQGGRSRNTIYF.

This chain links TRBV5-1 with TRBJ2-2; D is undetermined. Looked up from germline, CDR1 is SGHRS and CDR2 is YFSETQ. This CDR3 region has 16 residues. Trimming took 0 bases from V and 5 from J, leaving 14 bases between them. CDR3 coding DNA: TGCGCCAGCAGCTTGGCCGGGTTAGCCCGTACCGGGGAGCTGTTTTTT. The encoded protein is CASSLAGLARTGELFF. The full variable domain, completed using reference TRBV5-1 and TRBJ2-2, is KAGVTQTPRYLIKTRGQQVTLSCSPISGHRSVSWYQQTPGQGLQFLFEYFSETQRNKGNFPGRFSGRQFSNSRSEMNVSTLELGDSALYLCASSLAGLARTGELFFGEGSRLTVL.

V usage is TRBV7-2 and J usage is TRBJ2-7; 7 nucleotides match TRBD1. Germline loops: CDR1 SGHTA, CDR2 FQGNSA. J was trimmed by 4 bases and V by 1 base; bases with no gene match: 7. The CDR3 loop spans 15 amino acids. The CDR3 DNA reads TGTGCCAGCAGCTTAGAGGGGGCCAGGGCTTACGAGCAGTACTTC. This sequence encodes CASSLEGARAYEQYF.

The rearrangement uses TRBV9 and TRBJ2-3; perhaps TRBD2 as D (6 bases). The CDR3 spans 14 residues. CDR1 is SGDLS, CDR2 YYNGEE, per germline. V lost 3 bases to trimming and J lost 6 bases, with 14 bases between them. Written as DNA, the CDR3 is TGTGCCAGCAGCGGCGGGATTCTCGGGGATACGCAGTATTTT. This encodes CASSGGILGDTQYF.

The chain couples TRBV5-6 to TRBJ2-5; 8 bases are shared with TRBD1. Germline V gene sequence: CDR1 SGHDT, CDR2 YYEEEE. Losses at the gene ends were 4 bases for V and 2 bases for J; bases not matched to a gene: 10. The CDR3 covers 16 residues. The CDR3 bases are TGTGCCAGCAGCCTTTTCTGGACAGGGAGTCAAGAGACCCAGTACTTC. Its protein product is CASSLFWTGSQETQYF.

This chain uses TRBV27 with TRBJ1-1; 7 nucleotides align to TRBD1. The CDR3 has 16 residues. CDR1 is MNHEY and CDR2 is SMNVEV in the germline V gene (reference sequence). V shed 6 bases, J shed 1 base, and the junction held 11 bases outside the gene matches. The DNA of the CDR3 is TGTGCCAGCAGCCATATGGGGGCAGGGGGGAACACTGAAGCTTTCTTT. Translating it yields CASSHMGAGGNTEAFF.

The V gene is TRBV5-8, the J gene TRBJ2-3; tentatively, D is TRBD2 (6 bases). V gave up 4 bases and J gave up 1 base, with 10 bases separating them. This CDR3 comprises 14 residues. CDR1 and CDR2 (germline): SGHTS, YDEGEE. The CDR3 nucleotides are TGTGCCAGCAGCAGCGGGTTTGGCACAGATACGCAGTATTTT. Protein: CASSSGFGTDTQYF. Together with reference TRBV5-8 and TRBJ2-3, the CDR3 gives the full variable domain: EAGVTQSPTHLIKTRGQQATLRCSPISGHTSVYWYQQALGLGLQFLLWYDEGEERNRGNFPPRFSGRQFPNYSSELNVNALELEDSALYLCASSSGFGTDTQYFGPGTRLTVL.

The chain recombines TRBV9 with TRBJ1-5, with a weak D call TRBD1 (6 bases). The CDR3 spans 15 residues. CDR1 SGDLS and CDR2 YYNGEE come from the germline V gene. V was shortened by 0 bases and J by 5 bases, with 12 bases between the two germline ends. CDR3 bases: TGTGCCAGCAGCGTAGGGCAGGGGTTGTATCAGCCCCAGCATTTT. Its translation is CASSVGQGLYQPQHF.

The sample holds many counts of this clone. J is TRBJ1-2 and V is TRBV28, with 9 bases matching TRBD1. The CDR3 runs 14 residues. V lost 5 bases, J lost 5 bases, and 6 bases stayed unmatched. Germline lookup yields CDR1 MDHEN and CDR2 SYDVKM. The CDR3 sequence is CASSPTGTGYGYTF. CDR3 nucleotide sequence: TGTGCCAGCAGTCCGACCGGGACAGGGTATGGCTACACCTTC.

The chain combines TRBV18 with TRBJ2-5; D ambiguous. Trimming took 3 bases from V and 0 from J, leaving 8 bases between them. The CDR3 is made up of 14 amino acids. Germline assignment: CDR1 KGHSH and CDR2 LQKENI. CDR3 DNA sequence: TGTGCCAGCTCACCCTCCCGGGACCAAGAGACCCAGTACTTC. Translating it yields CASSPSRDQETQYF.

The chain combines TRBV6-1 with TRBJ1-1; D is possibly TRBD1 (5 bases). This CDR3 comprises 14 residues. Looked up from germline, CDR1 is MNHNS and CDR2 is SASEGT. Trimming shortened V by 2 bases and J by 3 bases, and 10 bases separated the two germline ends. CDR3 DNA: TGTGCCAGCAGTGAATGGGGGGGGGACACTGAAGCTTTCTTT. Amino acids: CASSEWGGDTEAFF.

V is TRBV18 and J is TRBJ1-4; TRBD1 is a possible D gene (5 bases). V was shortened by 4 bases and J by 8 bases, with 11 bases between the two germline ends. The CDR3 contains 13 residues. The germline V gene encodes CDR1 KGHSH and CDR2 LQKENI. CDR3 in DNA: TGTGCCAGCTCACTGGGACTAGGGGAAAAACTGTTTTTT. Amino acid sequence: CASSLGLGEKLFF.

The rearrangement links TRBV7-9 to TRBJ2-6; TRBD2 is a possible D gene (6 bases). CDR3 length equals 17 residues. Germline-derived CDR1 and CDR2 are SEHNR and FQNEAQ (reference sequence). The V gene lost 3 bases and the J gene lost 0 bases, with 12 bases spanning the gap. The CDR3 loop reads CASSFGLASSGANVLTF. The CDR3, as DNA: TGTGCCAGCAGCTTTGGGCTAGCGTCCTCTGGGGCCAACGTCCTGACTTTC.

The V and J genes are TRBV25-1 and TRBJ2-7; 11 bases are a match to TRBD1. CDR3 size: 15 residues. Germline lookup yields CDR1 MGHDK and CDR2 SYGVNS. Unmatched junction bases numbered 6, after V lost 1 base and J lost 7 bases. The CDR3 spells CASSESGQGAREQYF. The CDR3, as DNA: TGTGCCAGCAGTGAATCTGGACAGGGGGCAAGGGAGCAGTACTTC.

The rearrangement joins TRBV29-1 to TRBJ2-1; 8 bases line up with TRBD2. The CDR3 sequence is 12 residues long. Per the germline V gene, CDR1 is SQVTM and CDR2 is ANQGSEA. J gave up 13 bases and V 4 bases, and 9 bases lay outside the gene matches. CDR3: CSVVWREDLQFF. In nucleotides, the CDR3 is TGCAGCGTTGTCTGGCGGGAGGACCTCCAGTTCTTC.

The chain recombines TRBV2 with TRBJ1-5; 9 positions agree with TRBD1. The CDR3 has 14 amino acids. The trim removed 4 bases at V and 5 bases at J, leaving 3 bases unmatched. Germline lookup yields CDR1 SNHLY and CDR2 FYNNEI. The CDR3 DNA is TGTGCCAGCAGTGCGGGACAGGGCTATCAGCCCCAGCATTTT. Its translation: CASSAGQGYQPQHF.

CDR3 sequence reads: CASSLGAVYSNQPQHF. DNA for the CDR3: TGTGCCAGCAGCTTAGGGGCAGTGTATAGCAATCAGCCCCAGCATTTT. The chain links TRBV7-2 to TRBJ1-5; D gene uncertain. V gave up 1 base and J gave up 0 bases, with 10 bases separating them. This CDR3 region has 16 residues. The germline CDR1 and CDR2 sequences are SGHTA and FQGNSA.

The V and J genes are TRBV10-3 and TRBJ2-2; the match to TRBD2 covers 15 bases. Germline CDR1 ENHRY, CDR2 SYGVKD. V was pared by 2 bases and J by 6 bases, with 7 bases of the junction left unmatched. This CDR3 spans 18 amino acids. CDR3 loop: CAISEAPGLAGGAGELFF. CDR3 bases: TGTGCCATCAGTGAGGCGCCGGGACTAGCGGGAGGTGCCGGGGAGCTGTTTTTT.

Only one count was recorded for this clone. The rearrangement links TRBV19 to TRBJ2-3; D is uncertain. Trimming shortened V by 4 bases and J by 3 bases, and 8 bases separated the two germline ends. The CDR3 runs 13 residues. Germline V gene sequence: CDR1 LNHDA, CDR2 SQIVND (reference sequence). The CDR3 reads CASSRQTTDTQYF. CDR3 DNA: TGTGCCAGTAGTAGGCAAACGACAGATACGCAGTATTTT.

The V call is TRBV2, the J call TRBJ2-1; a possible D gene is TRBD2 (5 bases). Germline V gene data show CDR1 as SNHLY and CDR2 as FYNNEI. The CDR3 runs to 15 residues. Deletions cut 9 bases from V and 0 bases from J, with 15 bases between. The CDR3 region has the DNA TGTGCCAGGTCGGGGAGTTTAGACTCCTACAATGAGCAGTTCTTC. Its protein product is CARSGSLDSYNEQFF.

This rearrangement joins TRBV9 to TRBJ1-2; 7 bases are a match to TRBD1. The V gene end was trimmed by 1 base and the J gene end by 6 bases; junction bases not matched to a gene: 3. The CDR3 consists of 13 residues. Germline values: CDR1 SGDLS, CDR2 YYNGEE. CDR3: CASSVYRGNGYTF. The CDR3 nucleotides read TGTGCCAGCAGCGTATACAGGGGAAATGGCTACACCTTC. Together with reference TRBV9 and TRBJ1-2, the CDR3 gives the full variable domain: DSGVTQTPKHLITATGQRVTLRCSPRSGDLSVYWYQQSLDQGLQFLIQYYNGEERAKGNILERFSAQQFPDLHSELNLSSLELGDSALYFCASSVYRGNGYTFGSGTRLTVV.

The V and J genes are TRBV9 and TRBJ2-1; no reliable D call. This CDR3 region has 12 residues. CDR1 SGDLS and CDR2 YYNGEE come from the germline V gene. The V end lost 0 bases, the J end lost 6 bases, and 4 bases lay between the germline ends. CDR3 sequence: CASSVGPNEQFF. CDR3 in DNA: TGTGCCAGCAGCGTAGGGCCCAATGAGCAGTTCTTC.

The CDR3 is CASKRTSDDEQFF. CDR3 nucleotides: TGTGCCAGTAAAAGGACTAGTGACGATGAGCAGTTCTTC. The chain is built from TRBV19 and TRBJ2-1, with 7 nucleotides matching TRBD2. CDR1 and CDR2 (germline): LNHDA, SQIVND (reference sequence). J was trimmed by 8 bases and V by 7 bases; bases with no gene match: 8. This CDR3 comprises 13 residues.

V usage is TRBV2 and J usage is TRBJ2-7; 10 bases match TRBD2. V trimming: 4 bases; J trimming: 6 bases; junction bases outside the gene matches: 6. Germline values: CDR1 SNHLY, CDR2 FYNNEI. The CDR3 is made up of 14 amino acids. The DNA of the CDR3 is TGTGCCAGCAGTGGGCTAGCGGGAGTTTCCGAGCAGTACTTC. It translates to CASSGLAGVSEQYF.

J is TRBJ2-2 and V is TRBV19; tentative D call: TRBD2 (6 bases). Germline lookup yields CDR1 LNHDA and CDR2 SQIVND (reference sequence). Trimming left V 7 bases short and J 6 bases short, with 15 bases between. The length of the CDR3 is 14 residues. As DNA, the CDR3 is TGTGCCAGTAAAGACGGGAGAGGGGCCGGGGAGCTGTTTTTT. Protein product: CASKDGRGAGELFF. The full variable domain, with the rest looked up from reference TRBV19 and TRBJ2-2, is DGGITQSPKYLFRKEGQNVTLSCEQNLNHDAMYWYRQDPGQGLRLIYYSQIVNDFQKGDIAEGYSVSREKKESFPLTVTSAQKNPTAFYLCASKDGRGAGELFFGEGSRLTVL.

The J gene is TRBJ1-1, the V gene TRBV7-9; 8 bases are shared with TRBD1. Germline-derived CDR1 and CDR2 are SEHNR and FQNEAQ (reference sequence). The CDR3 loop spans 16 amino acids. V trimming: 7 bases; J trimming: 0 bases; junction bases outside the gene matches: 10. Written as DNA, the CDR3 is TGTGCCAGCAACCCACCGGCAGGGGGCCTGAACACTGAAGCTTTCTTT. It is translated as CASNPPAGGLNTEAFF.